The clone carrying this TCR beta chain occurred a few times. Germline V gene data show CDR1 as SGHAT and CDR2 as FQNNGV. V shed 5 bases, J shed 5 bases, and the junction held 9 bases outside the gene matches. The CDR3 spans 14 residues. This sample was included in a study of blood T cell repertoires in COVID-19. Study summary: The United States, Italy and Spain supplied acute and convalescent COVID-19 samples. Sources were T cells, B-cell-depleted T cells, or PBMCs; the material itself was cDNA or gDNA.

In the authors' methods: Estimation of nucleated cell counts relied on the amplification of reference gene primers. TCRdb's table, derived via immunoSEQ multiplex PCR, lists solely in-frame clones and lacks some. That table is the source of V, J and clone size, and D and trimming were worked out from the DNA. Of about 400,000 clones listed, roughly 86% are singletons. J is TRBJ2-7 and V is TRBV11-2; 7 nucleotides align to TRBD1. The clonotype was recovered from a human donor in a cohort sampled during active COVID-19. Specimen: peripheral blood. Here the CDR3 reads CASSSDRVTNEQYF. Written as DNA, the CDR3 is TGTGCCAGCAGCAGCGACAGGGTAACAAACGAGCAGTACTTC.